This TCR beta chain was captured by sequencing in a study of T cell responses to AZD1222 COVID-19 vaccine. The table came from immunoSEQ multiplex PCR; TCRdb's copy has only in-frame clones and leaves some out. The sample carries 120,000 or so clones, 75% to 95% recorded once. Germline CDR1 and CDR2: SGHTA and FQGTGA. The V end lost 7 bases, the J end lost 1 base, and 11 bases lay between the germline ends. The CDR3 sequence is 13 residues long. With regard to this clone: Its cognate antigen is unknown.

General study points: Recipients of two AZD1222 doses showed rising Spike-specific TCR breadth and depth. It should be noted that donors were predominantly white British and more often female, and clonal diversity was possibly underestimated.

Source: peripheral blood, taken 28 days after the second dose of the MenACWY control vaccine. J is TRBJ2-7 and V is TRBV7-3, with D perhaps TRBD2 (6 bases). This clonotype was sampled from an adult who received the MenACWY meningococcal vaccine as a control. CDR3 coding DNA: TGTGCCAGCATGGCGGGGCGTTCCTACGAGCAGTACTTC. It specifies CASMAGRSYEQYF.